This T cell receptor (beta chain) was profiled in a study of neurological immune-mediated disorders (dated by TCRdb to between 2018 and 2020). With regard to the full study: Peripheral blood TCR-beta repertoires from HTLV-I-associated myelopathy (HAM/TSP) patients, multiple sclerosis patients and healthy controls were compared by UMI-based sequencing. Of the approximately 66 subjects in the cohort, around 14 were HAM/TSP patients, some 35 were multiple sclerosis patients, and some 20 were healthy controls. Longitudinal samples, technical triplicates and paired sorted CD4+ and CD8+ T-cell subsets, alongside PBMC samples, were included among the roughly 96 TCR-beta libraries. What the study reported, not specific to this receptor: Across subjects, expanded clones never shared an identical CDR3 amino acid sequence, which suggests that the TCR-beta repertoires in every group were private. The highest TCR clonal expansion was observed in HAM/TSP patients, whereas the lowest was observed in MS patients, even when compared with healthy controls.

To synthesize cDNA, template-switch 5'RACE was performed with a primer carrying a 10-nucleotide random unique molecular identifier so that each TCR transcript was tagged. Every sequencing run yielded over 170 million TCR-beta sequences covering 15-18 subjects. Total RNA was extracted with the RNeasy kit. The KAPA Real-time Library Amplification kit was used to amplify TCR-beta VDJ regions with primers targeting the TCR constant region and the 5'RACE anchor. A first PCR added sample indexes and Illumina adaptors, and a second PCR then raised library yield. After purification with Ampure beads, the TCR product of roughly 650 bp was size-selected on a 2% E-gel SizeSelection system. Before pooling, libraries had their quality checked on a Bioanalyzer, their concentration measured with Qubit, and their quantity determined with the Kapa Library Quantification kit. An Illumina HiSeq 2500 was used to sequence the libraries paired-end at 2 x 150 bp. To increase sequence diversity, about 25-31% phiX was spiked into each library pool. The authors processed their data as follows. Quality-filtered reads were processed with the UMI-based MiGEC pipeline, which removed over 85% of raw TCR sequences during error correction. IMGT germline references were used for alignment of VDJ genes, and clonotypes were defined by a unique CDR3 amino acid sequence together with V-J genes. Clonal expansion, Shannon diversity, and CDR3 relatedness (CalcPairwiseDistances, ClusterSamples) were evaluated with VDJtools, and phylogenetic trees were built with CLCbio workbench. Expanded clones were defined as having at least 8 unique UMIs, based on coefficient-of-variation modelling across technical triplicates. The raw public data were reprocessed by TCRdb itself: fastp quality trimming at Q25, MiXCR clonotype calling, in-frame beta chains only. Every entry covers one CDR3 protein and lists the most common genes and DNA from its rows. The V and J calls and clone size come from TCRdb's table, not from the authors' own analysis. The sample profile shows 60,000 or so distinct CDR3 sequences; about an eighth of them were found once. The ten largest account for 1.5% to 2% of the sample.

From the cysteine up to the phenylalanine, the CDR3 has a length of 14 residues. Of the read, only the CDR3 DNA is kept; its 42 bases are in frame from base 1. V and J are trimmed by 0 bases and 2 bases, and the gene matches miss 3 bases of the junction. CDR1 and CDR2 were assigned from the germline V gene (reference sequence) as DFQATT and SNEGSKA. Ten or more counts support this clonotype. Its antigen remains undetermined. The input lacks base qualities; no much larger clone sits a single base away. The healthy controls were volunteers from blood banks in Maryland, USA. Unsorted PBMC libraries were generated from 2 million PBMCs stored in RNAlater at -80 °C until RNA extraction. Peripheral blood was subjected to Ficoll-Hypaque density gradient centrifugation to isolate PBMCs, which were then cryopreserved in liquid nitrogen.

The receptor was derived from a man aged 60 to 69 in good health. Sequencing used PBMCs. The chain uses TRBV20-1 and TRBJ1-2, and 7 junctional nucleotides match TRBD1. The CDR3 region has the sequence CSARDLQGNYGYTF. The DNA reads TGCAGTGCTAGAGATTTACAGGGGAACTATGGCTACACCTTC.